The entry that follows covers one T cell receptor beta chain sequence. This clone was seen more than once but under ten times. What antigen it recognizes has not been identified. Base qualities are not at hand, and no much larger clone is one base apart. The data belong to a study of cytomegalovirus exposure and HLA in healthy donors (dated 2017 in TCRdb). At the level of the whole study: In an earlier analysis of some 550 of the donors, 276 Gb of sequence data and 117 million unique TCR beta sequences from about 190 million T cells were reported. Among the roughly 370 genotyped donors, approximately 81% belonged to the genetic ancestry cluster associated with self-reported Caucasian donors. Donor age, sex, ethnicity and CMV serostatus were compiled alongside the repertoire data. Among 398 genotyped donors of the cohort, an average of approximately 200,000 unique TCR beta nucleotide sequences was sequenced per donor, of which roughly 17% were non-productive. HLA typing covered class I and class II loci at four-digit resolution. To decide whether each TCR beta V gene segment behaved as functional or pseudogenic, an earlier analysis of approximately 600 of the donors relied on high-throughput TCR beta sequencing. Because of strong linkage in the cohort, 4 to 6 DR-DQ haplotypes were treated as single units for association and clustering. The study was designed to test whether signatures of past pathogen exposure could be identified by cataloging public T cell receptors. Typing coverage differed by locus: A, B, C, DRB1 and DQB1 were typed in about 620-640 donors, DQA1 in around 500, DPA1 in 600 to 610, and DPB1 in around 440. To predict cytomegalovirus infection status, the study brought together high-throughput TCR immunosequencing, statistical association of individual TCRs with disease status, and machine learning. Every repertoire in the discovery cohort had been generated on one and the same sequencing platform. Genome-wide SNP genotypes for about three fifths of the roughly 670 donors were used in a later genetic analysis, which treated that subset as a discovery cohort. The T cell repertoires of 550 to 850 subjects were profiled by immunosequencing and related to cytomegalovirus serostatus. In the later analysis, no new phenotypic data were used to find candidate immune exposures; instead, reliance was placed on TCR beta sequences and their occurrence across donors. To study patterns of TCR occurrence, a later analysis re-analyzed previously published TCR beta repertoires from 550 to 800 donors and added high-resolution HLA genotyping. Roughly 300 gigabases of sequencing data and tens of millions of unique TCR sequences were included in an early release covering about 700 HLA-typed donors. Besides the first cohort of around 700 subjects, a separate validation cohort made up of over a hundred different subjects was used. Study-wide conclusions, independent of this receptor: Because counts were too low, 15 or so rarely observed V segments, including chromosome 9 orphons, were excluded from the earlier analysis of fewer than 650 of the donors. Assigning TCR associations to individual alleles was difficult when HLA alleles, especially DR and DQ, strongly co-occurred. The classifier was reported to diagnose cytomegalovirus status with high specificity and sensitivity in both the original cohort and the validation cohort. A further reported finding was that TCR beta sequences accurately predicted the HLA-A and HLA-B alleles for most subjects in the first cohort. The study listed 150 to 200 TCR beta chains as associated with cytomegalovirus. V-gene and J-gene trimming of TCR beta chains was associated with a missense DCLRE1C variant in a later genetic analysis, and the association was replicated in an independent cohort. In an earlier analysis of some 500 of the donors, most TCR beta V segments were observed in productive rearrangements about 90% or about 30% of the time, broadly matching IMGT annotations. In a later analysis, HLA-associated TCR beta chains were found to be more clonally expanded and to have lower generation probabilities than equally common non-associated chains. The cohort was sequenced for TCR beta chains only, and without alpha or paired-chain data the features that could be detected were limited. Because some donors lacked HLA typing at each locus, the association tests relied only on the typed subset. A later analysis found that TCR association rates varied across HLA loci, with DRB1 alleles showing the most associated TCRs and HLA-C alleles the fewest. In vitro tests confirmed that three of the cytomegalovirus-associated TCR beta chains recognize cytomegalovirus antigens. Because the 87-base-pair reads could not distinguish some IMGT-functional V segments, including TRBV6-2 and TRBV6-3, those segments were excluded. According to a later genetic analysis, donors in an Asian-associated ancestry cluster had fewer N-insertions in productive TCRs than the approximately 630-donor mean. Most TCR sequences were observed very rarely across donors, whereas some public TCRs were present in many individuals. A cluster of highly shared sequence variants was judged likely to be a technical artifact of the sequencing pipeline. Immune exposure information for the cohort was limited to CMV serostatus. Correlated functional status among segregating V segments might be attributable to linkage disequilibrium, but an unknown experimental factor could not be ruled out. According to a later analysis, most CMV-associated TCR beta chains appeared to be HLA-restricted, and the HLA associations seemed to be driven largely by CMV exposure. Presence/absence analyses assumed roughly uniform sequencing depth across donors, an assumption that may not hold. The authors suggested that the approach could potentially be extended to other disease states and immunological phenotypes. A later analysis reported that several top co-occurrence clusters appeared linked to parvovirus B19, influenza, CMV and Epstein-Barr virus. A later analysis associated 16,951 TCR beta sequences with specific HLA alleles at a false discovery rate of 0.05.

Ends trimmed: V by 3 bases, J by 8 bases; bases unmatched to a gene: 7. From a lookup of the germline V gene, CDR1 and CDR2 are SGHTA and FQGNSA. The CDR3, cysteine through phenylalanine, is 14 amino acids long. Only the CDR3 DNA stays, 42 bases, in frame from base 1. The cohort consisted of approximately 690 healthy bone marrow donors. At the time of sampling, all cohort members were nominally healthy, though unrecorded immune exposures were likely present. The donor was CMV seronegative and belonged to the group of 350 to 400 seronegative cohort members. A peripheral blood sample was collected from each donor, and TCR beta sequencing was performed on peripheral blood mononuclear cells. The Qiagen DNeasy Blood Extraction Kit was used to extract genomic DNA from the blood cell samples. Preparation of the library involved the immunoSEQ multiplex PCR assay. For the multiplex PCR, a mixture combining 60 forward primers for TCR Vbeta segments and 13 reverse primers for TCR Jbeta segments was used. A multiplex PCR assay on genomic DNA amplified the CDR3 region of rearranged TCR beta genes. On the Illumina HiSeq System, the amplified TCR beta libraries were sequenced as 87-base-pair reads. The published analysis was carried out like this. A later analysis counted tens of millions of unique TCR beta chains across the 666 repertoires, and about 10 million of these chains were shared by at least two donors. A nearest-neighbor algorithm error-corrected the raw reads and collapsed the reads into unique sequences, merging closely related sequences to remove PCR and sequencing errors. V, D and J gene segments were assigned by aligning CDR3 sequences to IMGT reference sequences. For a sequence to be retained, a match of at least six nucleotides to both a V gene segment and a J gene segment was required. Rearrangements were called productive when the CDR3 lacked stop codons and stayed in frame with V and J; all others were non-productive. CDR3 was defined by IMGT convention, running from the second conserved V-encoded cysteine to the conserved J-encoded phenylalanine. The earlier analysis of a few hundred of the donors excluded sequences that lacked an unambiguous match to a single V gene segment. In an earlier analysis of several hundred of the donors, a V segment was called functional when productive rearrangements were above 56.7%, and segregating when the standard deviation between donors exceeded 5%. A statistical classification framework was built for diagnosing cytomegalovirus status from the catalog of TCR beta chain sequences. V and J gene assignment, in a later analysis, came from comparing TCR nucleotide sequences with IMGT/GENE-DB human TR gene sequences. In a later analysis, CDR3 sequences and most-parsimonious VDJ recombination scenarios were assigned using the TCRdist pipeline. In a later analysis, each TCR beta chain was defined by its CDR3 amino acid sequence together with its V-gene family, and reads without a unique V-gene family were excluded. As a way to deal with suspected cross-contamination and a sequencing artifact, a later analysis dropped 450 to 600 nucleotide sequences that were highly shared and had low generation probability. For each public chain, a later analysis derived a clonal expansion index from normalized ranks of inferred template counts within each repertoire. In a later analysis, generation probabilities were computed using a VDJ recombination model fitted to out-of-frame rearrangements, and the results were checked against IGoR. In a later analysis, TCR-TCR, TCR-HLA and TCR-CMV co-occurrence was scored with hypergeometric tests, and a repertoire-size bias correction was applied to TCR pairs. False discovery rates were estimated in a later analysis by permuting HLA or CMV assignments 20 times. In a later analysis, co-occurring TCRs were grouped using DBSCAN, and TCRdist sequence similarity was added for clustering within HLA-allele-positive subsets. Repertoires with fewer than 30,000 or more than 120,000 public chains were left out of co-occurrence clustering, as were about 5 repertoires with anomalous nucleotide sharing. The table comes from immuneACCESS by way of TCRdb, which keeps in-frame sequences with V and J called. Part of the clones is missing from these tables; in studies checked, under half for an unresolved V gene and the rest for unknown reasons. The V and J calls and clone size come from that table; D and trimming were worked out from the DNA. The table for this sample lists more than 90,000 clones; 69% of them were counted only once. The ten largest make up approximately 2.9% of the sample.

The source of this sequence is a middle-aged man in good health and CMV-seronegative. Here the chain combines TRBV7-2 and TRBJ1-1, with 9 bases aligning to TRBD1. The sequenced material came from PBMCs. In nucleotide form, the sequence is TGTGCCAGCAGCTTCGGGTGGACAGGGGCCGAAGCTTTCTTT. Protein translation: CASSFGWTGAEAFF.